This entry is about one T cell receptor (beta chain). This entry comes from a study of OX40 agonist ivuxolimab in advanced cancers. Study as a whole: Partial responses were seen in three patients, one with hepatocellular carcinoma and two with cutaneous melanoma.

CDR3 length: 15 residues. Germline assignment: CDR1 SGDLS and CDR2 YYNGEE. V lost 2 bases and J lost 1, with 11 bases in between. Method: immunoSEQ multiplex PCR; TCRdb's copy keeps in-frame clones and lacks some. This sample has 30,000 to 35,000 clones; roughly 90% occur once, and the top ten carry roughly 34%. J is TRBJ2-3 and V is TRBV9, with D possibly being TRBD1 (6 bases). The receptor was isolated from an adult with an advanced solid tumor such as melanoma, head and neck, liver or kidney cancer. The material sequenced was CD4+ or CD8+ T cells sorted from blood, taken in a trial of the OX40 agonist ivuxolimab. CDR3 DNA: TGTGCCAGCAGCGTTCCAGGGGTGGGCACAGATACGCAGTATTTT. Protein sequence: CASSVPGVGTDTQYF.